This T cell receptor beta chain derives from a study of T cell repertoires in cytomegalovirus infection (dated by TCRdb to about 2019). Describing the broader study: The HLA type of each donor mattered for the analysis, because public TCR beta signatures pointed to carriage of CMV infection along with the matching HLA type.

Trimming removed 5 bases from V and 0 bases from J, leaving 20 bases between the germline ends. CDR1 SGHTA and CDR2 FQGNSA are derived from the germline V gene. From cysteine to phenylalanine, the CDR3 is 18 amino acids long. Left in the record is the CDR3 DNA by itself, 54 bases read in frame from the first base. Ten or more counts support this clonotype. Its antigen is unknown. No much larger clonotype is one base removed from it; base qualities were not supplied. These reads were obtained on an Illumina HiSeq 1500. The raw public reads went through TCRdb reprocessing: fastp at Q25, MiXCR clone calling, in-frame beta chains kept. Rows merge per CDR3 protein into single entries with the most common DNA and genes. This sample holds 85,000 to 130,000 distinct CDR3 sequences; 20% to 30% were observed only once. About 39% of the sample rests with the top ten. Points the paper makes about the study in general: In both this cohort and an independent 352-donor cohort, the cumulative frequency of public TCR beta family members distinguished carriers of CMV infection plus the relevant HLA type. The ex vivo response was dominated by HLA-C-restricted CMV-specific TCR beta clonotypes, which also provided the single most frequent clonotype in two of eight donors.

This sequence was found in a human donor in good health (CMV status not recorded). Some clones in this sample may be carry-over from other donors' samples. Specimen: CD8+ T cells from PBMCs. The chain was built from TRBV7-2 and TRBJ2-1, with the D gene tentatively TRBD1 or TRBD2, based on 5 matching bases in each. The CDR3 has the sequence CASSRFGAAVSSYNEQFF. The nucleotide sequence is TGTGCCAGCAGCAGATTCGGGGCGGCGGTCAGCTCCTACAATGAGCAGTTCTTC.